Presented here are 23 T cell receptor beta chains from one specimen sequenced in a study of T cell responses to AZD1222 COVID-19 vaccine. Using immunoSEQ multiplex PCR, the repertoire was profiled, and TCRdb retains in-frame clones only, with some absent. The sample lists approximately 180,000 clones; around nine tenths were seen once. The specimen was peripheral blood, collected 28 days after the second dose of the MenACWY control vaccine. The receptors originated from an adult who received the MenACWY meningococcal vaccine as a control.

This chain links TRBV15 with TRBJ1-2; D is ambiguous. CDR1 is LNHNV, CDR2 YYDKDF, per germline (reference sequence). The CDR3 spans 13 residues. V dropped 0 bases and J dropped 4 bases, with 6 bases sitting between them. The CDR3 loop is CATSREGAYGYTF. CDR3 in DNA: TGTGCCACCAGCAGAGAGGGCGCCTATGGCTACACCTTC.

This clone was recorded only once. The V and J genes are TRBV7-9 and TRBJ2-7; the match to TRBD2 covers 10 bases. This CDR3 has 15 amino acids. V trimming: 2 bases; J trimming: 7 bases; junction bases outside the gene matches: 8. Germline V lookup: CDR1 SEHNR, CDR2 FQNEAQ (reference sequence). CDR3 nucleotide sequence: TGTGCCAGCAGCTTAATAGCGGGGGGAGTAGGAGAGCAGTACTTC. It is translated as CASSLIAGGVGEQYF.

The CDR3 DNA reads as TGTGCCAGCAGCTTAGACTACCAAAGGAAGAAATACAATGAGCAGTTCTTC. This gives the protein CASSLDYQRKKYNEQFF. The V gene is TRBV7-9, the J gene TRBJ2-1; no firm D call. This CDR3 has 17 residues. From germline, CDR1 is SEHNR and CDR2 FQNEAQ (reference sequence). With 1 base removed from V and 4 bases from J, the gap between germline ends came to 17 bases.

The CDR3 region is CASVGDEGRSSYEQYF. The CDR3 DNA is TGTGCCAGCGTGGGGGATGAGGGTAGGAGCTCCTACGAGCAGTACTTC. This chain links TRBV6-6 with TRBJ2-7; either TRBD1 or TRBD2 may fit D (5 bases each). This CDR3 comprises 16 residues. Trimming removed 8 bases at V and 0 bases at J, with 20 bases between. The germline CDR1 and CDR2 sequences are MNHNY and SVGAGI (reference sequence).

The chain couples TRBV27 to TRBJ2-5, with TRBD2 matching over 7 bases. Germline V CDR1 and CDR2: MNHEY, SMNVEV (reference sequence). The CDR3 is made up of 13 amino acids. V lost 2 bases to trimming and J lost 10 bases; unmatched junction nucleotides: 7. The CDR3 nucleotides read TGTGCCAGCAGTTTAAGGGTGGGGGGGGACCAGTACTTC. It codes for CASSLRVGGDQYF.

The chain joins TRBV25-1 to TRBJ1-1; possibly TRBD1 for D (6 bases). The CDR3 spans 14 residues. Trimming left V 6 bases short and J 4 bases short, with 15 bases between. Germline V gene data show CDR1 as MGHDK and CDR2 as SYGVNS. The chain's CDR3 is CASSTGQRVTEAFF. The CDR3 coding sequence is TGTGCCAGCAGCACAGGGCAACGGGTCACTGAAGCTTTCTTT.

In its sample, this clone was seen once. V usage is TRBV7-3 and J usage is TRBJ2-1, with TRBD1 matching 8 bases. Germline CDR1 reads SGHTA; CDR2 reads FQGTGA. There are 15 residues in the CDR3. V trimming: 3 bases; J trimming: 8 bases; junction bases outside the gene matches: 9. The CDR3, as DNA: TGTGCCAGCAGCTTTGGGGGGACAGGTCTAGATGAGCAGTTCTTC. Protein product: CASSFGGTGLDEQFF.

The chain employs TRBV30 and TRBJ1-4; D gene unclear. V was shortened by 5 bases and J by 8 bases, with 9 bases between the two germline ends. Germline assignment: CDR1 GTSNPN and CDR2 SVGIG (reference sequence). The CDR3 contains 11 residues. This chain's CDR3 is CAWHDSEKLFF. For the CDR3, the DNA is TGTGCCTGGCACGATTCGGAAAAACTGTTTTTT.

This chain's CDR3 is CASSFSRMGEKLFF. CDR3 bases: TGTGCCAGCAGTTTTAGCCGGATGGGCGAAAAACTGTTTTTT. This rearrangement joins TRBV28 to TRBJ1-4; D is unresolved. The V gene's germline CDR1 is MDHEN and CDR2 SYDVKM. V was trimmed by 3 bases and J by 8 bases, leaving 13 bases between them. The CDR3 has 14 residues.

This CDR3 is CASSLGRGLATILGGSYEQYF. The CDR3 nucleotides are TGCGCCAGCAGCTTGGGTAGGGGACTAGCGACAATCTTAGGAGGTTCCTACGAGCAGTACTTC. The chain links TRBV5-1 to TRBJ2-7; 10 positions match TRBD2. The CDR3 covers 21 residues. Germline V gene data show CDR1 as SGHRS and CDR2 as YFSETQ. Germline trimming cut 0 bases from V and 1 base from J; bases unmatched to any gene: 19.

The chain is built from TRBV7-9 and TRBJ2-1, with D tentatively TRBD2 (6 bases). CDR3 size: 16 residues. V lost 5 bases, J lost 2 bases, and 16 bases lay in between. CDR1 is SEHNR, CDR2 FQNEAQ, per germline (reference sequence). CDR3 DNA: TGTGCCAGCAGCCCGATCGAGCGGGCCGCCTACAATGAGCAGTTCTTC. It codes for CASSPIERAAYNEQFF. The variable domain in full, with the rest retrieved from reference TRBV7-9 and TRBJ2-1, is DTGVSQNPRHKITKRGQNVTFRCDPISEHNRLYWYRQTLGQGPEFLTYFQNEAQLEKSRLLSDRFSAERPKGSFSTLEIQRTEQGDSAMYLCASSPIERAAYNEQFFGPGTRLTVL.

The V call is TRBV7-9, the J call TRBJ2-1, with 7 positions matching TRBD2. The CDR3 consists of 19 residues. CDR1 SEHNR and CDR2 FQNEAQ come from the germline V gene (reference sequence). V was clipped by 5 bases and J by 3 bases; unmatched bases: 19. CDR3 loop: CASSPVGGGERANYNEQFF. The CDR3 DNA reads TGTGCCAGCAGCCCCGTTGGGGGGGGAGAACGGGCAAACTACAATGAGCAGTTCTTC.

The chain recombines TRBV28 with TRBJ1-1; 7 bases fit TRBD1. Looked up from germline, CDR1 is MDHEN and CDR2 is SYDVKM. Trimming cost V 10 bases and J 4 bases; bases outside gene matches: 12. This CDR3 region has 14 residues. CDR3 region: CATKSPDRVTEAFF. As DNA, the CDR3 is TGTGCCACCAAGAGTCCTGACAGGGTCACTGAAGCTTTCTTT.

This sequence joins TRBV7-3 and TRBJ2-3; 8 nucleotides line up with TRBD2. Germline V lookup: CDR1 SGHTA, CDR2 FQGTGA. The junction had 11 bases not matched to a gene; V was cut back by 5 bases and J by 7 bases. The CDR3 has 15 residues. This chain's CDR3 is CASSQVASGRNTQYF. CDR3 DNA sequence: TGTGCCAGCAGCCAAGTCGCTAGCGGGCGCAATACGCAGTATTTT.

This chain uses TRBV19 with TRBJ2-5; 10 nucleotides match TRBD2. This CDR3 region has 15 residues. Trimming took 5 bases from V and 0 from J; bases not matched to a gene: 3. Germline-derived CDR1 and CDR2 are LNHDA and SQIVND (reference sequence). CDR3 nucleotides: TGTGCCAGTAGTGGTAGCGGGAGGAACCAAGAGACCCAGTACTTC. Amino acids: CASSGSGRNQETQYF.

The CDR3 bases are TGTGCCAGCAGTTGGCAGGGTGGAAATACGCAGTATTTT. Protein sequence: CASSWQGGNTQYF. The chain combines TRBV28 with TRBJ2-3, with D possibly TRBD1 on 5 matching bases. Per germline, CDR1 MDHEN and CDR2 SYDVKM. This CDR3 region has 13 residues. V gave up 4 bases and J gave up 7 bases, with 12 bases separating them.

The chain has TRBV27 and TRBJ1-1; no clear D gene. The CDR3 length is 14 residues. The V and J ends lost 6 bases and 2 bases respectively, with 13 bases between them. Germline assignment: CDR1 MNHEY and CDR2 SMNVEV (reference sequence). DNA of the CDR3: TGTGCCAGCAGCTATGGAGCAGCTAACACTGAAGCTTTCTTT. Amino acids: CASSYGAANTEAFF.

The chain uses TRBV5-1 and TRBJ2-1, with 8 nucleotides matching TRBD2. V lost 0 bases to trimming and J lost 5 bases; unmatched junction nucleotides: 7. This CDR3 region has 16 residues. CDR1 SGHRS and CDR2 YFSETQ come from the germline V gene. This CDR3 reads CASSLAFAGGNNEQFF. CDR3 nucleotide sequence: TGCGCCAGCAGCTTGGCCTTCGCGGGAGGAAACAATGAGCAGTTCTTC. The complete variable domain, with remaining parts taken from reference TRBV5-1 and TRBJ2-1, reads KAGVTQTPRYLIKTRGQQVTLSCSPISGHRSVSWYQQTPGQGLQFLFEYFSETQRNKGNFPGRFSGRQFSNSRSEMNVSTLELGDSALYLCASSLAFAGGNNEQFFGPGTRLTVL.

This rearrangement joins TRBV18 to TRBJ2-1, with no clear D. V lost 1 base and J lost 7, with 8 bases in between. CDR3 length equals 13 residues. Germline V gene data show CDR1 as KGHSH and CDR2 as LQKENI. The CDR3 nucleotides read TGTGCCAGCTCACCACGGCTGATTAATGAGCAGTTCTTC. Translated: CASSPRLINEQFF.

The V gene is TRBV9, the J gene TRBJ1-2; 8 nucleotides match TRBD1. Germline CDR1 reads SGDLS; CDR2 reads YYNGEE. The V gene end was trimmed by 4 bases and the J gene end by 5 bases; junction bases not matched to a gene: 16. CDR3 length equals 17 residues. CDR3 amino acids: CASSLRDRLLAEYGYTF. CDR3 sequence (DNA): TGTGCCAGCAGCCTCCGGGACAGGCTGCTAGCGGAGTATGGCTACACCTTC.

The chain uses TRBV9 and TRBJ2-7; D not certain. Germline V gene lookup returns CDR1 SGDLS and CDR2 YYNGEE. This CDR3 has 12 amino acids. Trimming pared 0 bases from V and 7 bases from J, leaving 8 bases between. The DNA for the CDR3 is TGTGCCAGCAGCGTAGGAGAAAATGAGCAGTACTTC. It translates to CASSVGENEQYF. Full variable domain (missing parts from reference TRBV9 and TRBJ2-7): DSGVTQTPKHLITATGQRVTLRCSPRSGDLSVYWYQQSLDQGLQFLIQYYNGEERAKGNILERFSAQQFPDLHSELNLSSLELGDSALYFCASSVGENEQYFGPGTRLTVT.

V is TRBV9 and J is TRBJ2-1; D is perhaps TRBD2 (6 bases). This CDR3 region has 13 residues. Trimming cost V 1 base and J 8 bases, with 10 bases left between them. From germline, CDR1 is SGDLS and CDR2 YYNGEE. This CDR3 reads CASSVTGSHEQFF. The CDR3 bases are TGTGCCAGCAGCGTAACCGGGAGTCATGAGCAGTTCTTC.

In DNA form, the CDR3 reads TGTGCCAGCAGGCCGCGGGAGCGACATTTACGCACCGGGGAGCTGTTTTTT. Amino acids: CASRPRERHLRTGELFF. The chain couples TRBV27 to TRBJ2-2, with 7 bases fitting TRBD2. This CDR3 is built from 17 residues. Trimming took 6 bases from V and 4 from J; bases not matched to a gene: 14. Germline V gene sequence: CDR1 MNHEY, CDR2 SMNVEV (reference sequence).